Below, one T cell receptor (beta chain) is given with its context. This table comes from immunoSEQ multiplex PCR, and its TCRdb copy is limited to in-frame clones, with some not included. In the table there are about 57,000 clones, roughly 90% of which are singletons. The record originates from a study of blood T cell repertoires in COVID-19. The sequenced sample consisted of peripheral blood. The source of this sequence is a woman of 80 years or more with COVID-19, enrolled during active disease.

The CDR3 DNA sequence: TGTGCCAGCAGTCCTGACAGAAACACCGGGGAGCTGTTTTTT. It codes for CASSPDRNTGELFF. The rearrangement joins TRBV7-3 to TRBJ2-2; a weak D match, TRBD1 (5 bases). Germline V gene sequence: CDR1 SGHTA, CDR2 FQGTGA. The CDR3 has 14 residues. Trimming removed 6 bases from V and 2 bases from J, with 10 bases in between.